The present T cell receptor (beta chain) was sequenced within a study of T cell repertoires in cytomegalovirus infection. Study at large: Public TCR beta signatures provided an indication of both CMV infection and a matching HLA type.

This clonotype was counted ten times or more. TCRdb processed the reads anew with MiXCR; each CDR3 protein has one entry. The repertoire holds under 200,000 distinct CDR3 sequences, with roughly 9% as singletons. The sequenced material came from PBMCs. The sequence was collected from a human donor in good health (CMV status not recorded). Some clones in this sample may be carry-over from other donors' samples.

This chain's CDR3 is CASSAGTFSYNEQFF. CDR3 nucleotides: TGTGCCAGCAGTGCCGGGACTTTCTCCTACAATGAGCAGTTCTTC. The rearrangement uses TRBV7-9 and TRBJ2-1; maybe TRBD2 (6 bases). This CDR3 is 15 amino acids long. Trimming removed 6 bases from V and 0 bases from J, with 12 bases in between. CDR1 SEHNR and CDR2 FQNEAQ come from the germline V gene (reference sequence).